This TCR beta chain was sequenced for a study of CD8+ T cells in alopecia areata. Whole-study context: Tofacitinib was given for 6 to 18 months, then stopped for 6 months.

This clone was observed a few times. Extraction of RNA preceded its reverse transcription into cDNA, which served as the sequencing template. Profiling relied on immunoSEQ multiplex PCR, and the TCRdb table lists in-frame clones only, not all of them. The sample holds around 110,000 clones, around three fifths seen once. V lost 5 bases and J lost 7; bases outside the gene matches: 20. Germline values: CDR1 SQVTM, CDR2 ANQGSEA. The CDR3 is 16 residues long. Treatment defined: oral pan-JAK inhibitor, 5-10 mg twice daily. The sorting of PBMCs gave CD4+ and CD8+ T cells. Here the sequenced sample was CD8+ T cells sorted from blood, taken at week 24, from a patient treated with tofacitinib. The rearrangement uses TRBV29-1 and TRBJ2-7; 7 bases agree with TRBD2. This receptor was obtained from a human donor with alopecia areata. The CDR3 DNA follows: TGCAGCGTTCACTCACCTAGAGGGAGGGTCGGCTTTGAGCAGTACTTC. Protein: CSVHSPRGRVGFEQYF.